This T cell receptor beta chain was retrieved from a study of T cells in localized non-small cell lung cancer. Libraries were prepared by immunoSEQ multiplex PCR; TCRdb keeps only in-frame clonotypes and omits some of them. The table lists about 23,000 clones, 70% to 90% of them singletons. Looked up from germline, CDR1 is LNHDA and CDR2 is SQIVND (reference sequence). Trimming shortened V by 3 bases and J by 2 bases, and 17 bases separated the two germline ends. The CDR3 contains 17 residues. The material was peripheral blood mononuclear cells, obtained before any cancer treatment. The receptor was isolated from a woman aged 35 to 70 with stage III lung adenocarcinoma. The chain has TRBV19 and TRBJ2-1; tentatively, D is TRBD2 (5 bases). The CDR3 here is CASSMRIEGRPYNEQFF. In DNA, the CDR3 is TGTGCCAGTAGTATGAGGATTGAGGGTAGGCCCTACAATGAGCAGTTCTTC.